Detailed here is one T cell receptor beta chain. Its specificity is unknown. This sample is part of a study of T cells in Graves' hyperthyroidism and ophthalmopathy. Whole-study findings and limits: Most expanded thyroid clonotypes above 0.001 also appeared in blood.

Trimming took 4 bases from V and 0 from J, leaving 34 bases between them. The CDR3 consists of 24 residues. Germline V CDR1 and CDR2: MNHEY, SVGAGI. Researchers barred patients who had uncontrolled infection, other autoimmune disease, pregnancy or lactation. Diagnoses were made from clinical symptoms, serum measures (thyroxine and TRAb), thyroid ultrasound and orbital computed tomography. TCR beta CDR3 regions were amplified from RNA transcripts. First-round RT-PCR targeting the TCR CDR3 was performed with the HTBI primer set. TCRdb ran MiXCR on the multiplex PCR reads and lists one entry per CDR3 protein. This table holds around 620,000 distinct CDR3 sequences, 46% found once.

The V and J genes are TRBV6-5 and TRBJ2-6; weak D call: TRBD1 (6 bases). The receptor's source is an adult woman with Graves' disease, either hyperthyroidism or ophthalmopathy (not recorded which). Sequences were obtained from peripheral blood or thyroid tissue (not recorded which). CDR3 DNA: TGTGCCAGCAGTTTCTCTCGTTTCCCGACGACAGAAGTGAAGGGGGTCTCTGGGGCCAACGTCCTGACTTTC. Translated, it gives CASSFSRFPTTEVKGVSGANVLTF.